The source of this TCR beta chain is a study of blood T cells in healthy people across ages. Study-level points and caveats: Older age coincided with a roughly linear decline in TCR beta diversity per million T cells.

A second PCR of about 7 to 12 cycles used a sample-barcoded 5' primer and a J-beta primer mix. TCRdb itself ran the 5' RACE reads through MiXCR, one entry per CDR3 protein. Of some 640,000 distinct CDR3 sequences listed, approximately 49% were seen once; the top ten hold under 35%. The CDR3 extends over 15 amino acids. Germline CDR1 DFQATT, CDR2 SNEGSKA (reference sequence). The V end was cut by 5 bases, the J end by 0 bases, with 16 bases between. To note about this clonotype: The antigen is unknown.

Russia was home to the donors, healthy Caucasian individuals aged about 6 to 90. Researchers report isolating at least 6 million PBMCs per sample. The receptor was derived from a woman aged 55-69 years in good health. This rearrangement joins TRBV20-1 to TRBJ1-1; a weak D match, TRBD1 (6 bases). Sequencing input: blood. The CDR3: CSARGGGSMNTEAFF. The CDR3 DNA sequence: TGCAGTGCTCGGGGGGGGGGCTCGATGAACACTGAAGCTTTCTTT.